The 8 T cell receptor beta chains given below trace back to one sample, sequenced in a study of vaccination and CD4 T cells after COVID-19. Their recognized antigens are unknown. With the Oncomine TCR Beta short-read assay, DNA from cultured CD4+ T cells was sequenced. From cultured CD4+ T cells, genomic DNA was extracted. TCRdb re-called the PCR reads through MiXCR, storing one row per CDR3 protein. The sample contains around 11,000 distinct CDR3 sequences, about 30% of which appear only once. Treatment in this sample: approximately nine-day PBMC culture with coronavirus spike peptide pools or control peptides (ViraFEST assay). Investigators obtained the unexposed donor's CD4+ T cells before the COVID-19 pandemic (2011-2018). Sequenced: CD4+ T cells from blood, cultured in vitro. The source is a human donor in good health.

Only one count was recorded for this clonotype. The rearrangement joins TRBV5-6 to TRBJ2-3; the match to TRBD2 covers 9 bases. CDR1 is SGHDT, CDR2 YYEEEE, per germline. Trimming cost V 0 bases and J 5 bases; bases outside gene matches: 10. This CDR3 contains 17 residues. The CDR3 DNA reads as TGTGCCAGCAGCTTGGCGGGGCGGGAGGGCCCTAAAGATACGCAGTATTTT. It codes for CASSLAGREGPKDTQYF.

This clonotype has just a few counts. This chain joins TRBV19 and TRBJ1-5, with TRBD1 matching over 7 bases. CDR1 and CDR2 (germline): LNHDA, SQIVND (reference sequence). The CDR3 is 16 amino acids. The V segment lost 6 bases and the J segment 7 bases; nucleotides outside the gene matches: 15. CDR3 protein: CASRDRTTRSGQPQHF. In DNA, the CDR3 is TGTGCCAGTAGGGACAGGACCACAAGGAGTGGGCAGCCCCAGCATTTT.

This clonotype qualifies as medium-sized. V usage is TRBV20-1 and J usage is TRBJ1-2, with TRBD1 as a possible D gene (5 bases). The CDR3 has 14 residues. The V end was cut by 3 bases, the J end by 4 bases, with 15 bases between. In germline, CDR1 is DFQATT, CDR2 SNEGSKA (reference sequence). The DNA for the CDR3 is TGCAGTGCTAGCCCCGCGAGGGGCGGCTATGGCTACACCTTC. It codes for CSASPARGGYGYTF.

This sequence joins TRBV7-9 and TRBJ2-1; 11 nucleotides line up with TRBD2. Germline V gene data show CDR1 as SEHNR and CDR2 as FQNEAQ (reference sequence). Trimming took 8 bases from V and 8 from J; bases not matched to a gene: 11. The CDR3 consists of 15 residues. CDR3 loop: CASGATSGSFDEQFF. The DNA for the CDR3 is TGTGCCAGCGGGGCTACTAGCGGGAGTTTCGATGAGCAGTTCTTC.

This clonotype was recorded a few times. The V gene is TRBV27, the J gene TRBJ1-1, with no clear D. Germline assignment: CDR1 MNHEY and CDR2 SMNVEV (reference sequence). CDR3 length: 15 amino acids. The V and J ends lost 0 bases and 7 bases respectively, with 15 bases between them. In nucleotides, the CDR3 is TGTGCCAGCAGTTTATCACCCGGTGTTAAGGATGAAGCTTTCTTT. This sequence encodes CASSLSPGVKDEAFF.

Sample share makes this clonotype medium-sized. V and J are TRBV15 and TRBJ1-2, with a tentative D call TRBD1 (5 bases). The CDR3 sequence is 15 residues long. Germline assignment: CDR1 LNHNV and CDR2 YYDKDF (reference sequence). The ends were cut back, 4 bases at V and 5 bases at J, with 17 bases in the middle. Written as DNA, the CDR3 is TGTGCCACCAGCATCGGGGGAGGGGCGAGATATGGCTACACCTTC. The encoded protein is CATSIGGGARYGYTF.

The sample holds a few counts of this clonotype. The genes are TRBV19 and TRBJ2-7; unclear D gene. Per germline, CDR1 LNHDA and CDR2 SQIVND (reference sequence). V dropped 2 bases and J dropped 7 bases, with 15 bases sitting between them. CDR3 length: 14 amino acids. The CDR3 bases are TGTGCCAGTAGTATAACCCTTGAATCGCGTGAGCAGTACTTC. It translates to CASSITLESREQYF.

This clonotype was seen more than once but under ten times. The chain combines TRBV19 with TRBJ2-7; D may be TRBD1 (5 bases). The CDR3 consists of 13 residues. Between the trimmed V and J ends, which lost 1 base and 6 bases, there was a span of 10 bases. Germline V gives CDR1 LNHDA, CDR2 SQIVND (reference sequence). The CDR3 nucleotides are TGTGCCAGTAGTATAGGCCAGGGTGGCGAGCAGTACTTC. It encodes CASSIGQGGEQYF.